What follows are 8 T cell receptor beta chains derived from one specimen sequenced in a study of STAT3 mutations in large granular lymphocyte leukemia. What these receptors recognize is not known. Produced via immunoSEQ multiplex PCR; TCRdb's table is partial and in-frame only. The sample lists more than 9,000 clones, more than 70% occurring once. Findings of the study overall: In T-cell large granular lymphocyte leukemia, about half of patients showed multiple immunodominant subclonotypes.

Sequenced material: peripheral blood mononuclear cells. The source is a man in his sixties with T-cell large granular lymphocyte leukemia. Some clones in this sample may be carry-over from other donors' samples.

The gene calls are TRBV6-5 and TRBJ2-2, with D maybe TRBD1 (5 bases). Germline V CDR1 and CDR2: MNHEY, SVGAGI. Trimming shortened V by 8 bases and J by 0 bases, and 10 bases separated the two germline ends. The CDR3 has 14 residues. The CDR3 region has the DNA TGTGCCAGCCGGACACCCCCGAACACCGGGGAGCTGTTTTTT. Translating it yields CASRTPPNTGELFF.

The chain combines TRBV5-1 with TRBJ1-2, with D possibly TRBD1 on 6 matching bases. The germline V gene encodes CDR1 SGHRS and CDR2 YFSETQ. Trimming removed 4 bases at V and 6 bases at J, with 19 bases between. The CDR3 is 15 amino acids. The CDR3 region has the DNA TGCGCCAGCAGCCTAGGTACAGGGCTATCGGATGGCTACACCTTC. This translates into CASSLGTGLSDGYTF.

The V gene is TRBV5-4, the J gene TRBJ1-2; 10 bases align to TRBD1. The germline gives CDR1 SGHNT, CDR2 YYREEE (reference sequence). The CDR3 sequence is 15 residues long. Trimming took 5 bases from V and 5 from J; bases not matched to a gene: 9. The CDR3 here is CASRRGQGSFYGYTF. CDR3 bases: TGTGCCAGCAGGCGGGGACAGGGGTCTTTTTATGGCTACACCTTC.

The chain employs TRBV27 and TRBJ2-7; D is undetermined. In germline, CDR1 is MNHEY, CDR2 SMNVEV (reference sequence). The V end was cut by 5 bases, the J end by 2 bases, with 13 bases between. The CDR3 extends over 14 amino acids. The CDR3 sequence is CASSIDPQTYEQYF. CDR3 DNA: TGTGCCAGCAGTATAGATCCGCAAACCTACGAGCAGTACTTC.

The chain links TRBV6-6 to TRBJ2-2, with a possible D match to TRBD1 (6 bases). V gave up 10 bases and J gave up 4 bases, with 19 bases separating them. Per germline, CDR1 MNHNY and CDR2 SVGAGI (reference sequence). The CDR3 runs 15 residues. The CDR3 nucleotides read TGTGCCATCCAAGGAGGAGAGGGGGTCACCGGGGAGCTGTTTTTT. This gives the protein CAIQGGEGVTGELFF.

V usage is TRBV15 and J usage is TRBJ2-7, with TRBD2 identical over 7 bases. Losses at the gene ends were 0 bases for V and 6 bases for J; bases not matched to a gene: 5. The germline V gene has CDR1 LNHNV and CDR2 YYDKDF (reference sequence). The CDR3 runs to 14 residues. This CDR3 reads CATSRDGRAPEQYF. Here the CDR3 DNA reads TGTGCCACCAGCAGAGATGGGAGGGCCCCCGAGCAGTACTTC.

The rearrangement joins TRBV19 to TRBJ1-1, with D possibly matching TRBD1 (6 bases). The germline V gene has CDR1 LNHDA and CDR2 SQIVND (reference sequence). Trimming took 6 bases from V and 1 from J, leaving 12 bases between them. The CDR3 totals 14 residues. The CDR3 loop reads CASSGRGRNTEAFF. The CDR3 bases are TGTGCCAGTAGCGGGAGGGGGAGGAACACTGAAGCTTTCTTT.

The chain uses TRBV7-9 and TRBJ2-7; TRBD1 aligns across 8 bases. V trimming: 5 bases; J trimming: 4 bases; junction bases outside the gene matches: 13. Germline V gene lookup returns CDR1 SEHNR and CDR2 FQNEAQ (reference sequence). The CDR3 runs to 16 residues. DNA of the CDR3: TGTGCCAGCAGCGTCGGGACAGGTGGGCTACTTTACGAGCAGTACTTC. This codes for CASSVGTGGLLYEQYF.